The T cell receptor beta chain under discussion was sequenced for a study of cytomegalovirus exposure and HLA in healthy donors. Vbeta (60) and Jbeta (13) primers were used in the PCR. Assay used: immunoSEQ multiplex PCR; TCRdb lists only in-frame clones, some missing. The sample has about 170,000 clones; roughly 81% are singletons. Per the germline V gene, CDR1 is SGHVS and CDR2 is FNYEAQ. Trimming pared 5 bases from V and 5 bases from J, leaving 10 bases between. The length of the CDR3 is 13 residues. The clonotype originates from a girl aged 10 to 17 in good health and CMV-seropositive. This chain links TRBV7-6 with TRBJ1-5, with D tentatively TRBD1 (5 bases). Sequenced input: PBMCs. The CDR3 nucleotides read TGTGCCAGCAGCCGGACACCGTATCAGCCCCAGCATTTT. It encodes CASSRTPYQPQHF.